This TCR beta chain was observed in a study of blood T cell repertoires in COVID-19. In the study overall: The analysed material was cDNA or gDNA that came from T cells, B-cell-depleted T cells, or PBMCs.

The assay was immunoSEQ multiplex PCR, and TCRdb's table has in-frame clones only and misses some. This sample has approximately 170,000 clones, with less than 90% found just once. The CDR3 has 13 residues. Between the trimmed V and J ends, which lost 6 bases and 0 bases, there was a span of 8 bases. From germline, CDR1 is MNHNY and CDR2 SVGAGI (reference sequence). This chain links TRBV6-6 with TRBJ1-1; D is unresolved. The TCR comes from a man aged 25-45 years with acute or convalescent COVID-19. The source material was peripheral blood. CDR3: CASRIRLNTEAFF. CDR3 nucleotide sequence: TGTGCCAGCAGGATCAGATTGAACACTGAAGCTTTCTTT.